A selection of T cell receptor beta chains follows, all from one sample in a study of blood T cells in healthy people across ages. TCRdb independently ran MiXCR on the 5' RACE reads; one entry per CDR3 protein. The data show about 720,000 distinct CDR3 sequences, 25% seen once. The same specimen was also included in a second study, on T cells of mothers and their children.

Sample: blood. These receptors all come from a boy aged 5-17 years in good health. Both conserved end residues are part of each CDR3. Fields, in order: clone size, V gene, CDR3 length, D gene, J gene, CDR3 protein, CDR3 DNA. The D gene is left open where the match is weak. Size is omitted from some rows. Given values are once, few, many or a class for expanded clones.

few,TRBV20-1,13,.,TRBJ2-7,CSVWTLRTYEQYF,TGCAGTGTTTGGACTCTTAGAACCTACGAGCAGTACTTC
.,TRBV14,15,TRBD1,TRBJ2-1,CASSKGGTGLLEQFF,TGTGCCAGCAGCAAGGGCGGGACAGGGCTCCTCGAGCAGTTCTTC
.,TRBV15,16,.,TRBJ1-2,CATSSRLGRVLSGYTF,TGTGCCACCAGCAGCCGTCTTGGCAGGGTGTTGAGTGGCTACACCTTC
few,TRBV29-1,13,.,TRBJ2-5,CSVERQGSKTQYF,TGCAGCGTTGAGCGGCAGGGGAGTAAGACCCAGTACTTC
few,TRBV7-2,17,.,TRBJ2-3,CASSLSDLVVTADTQYF,TGTGCCAGCAGCTTAAGTGATCTCGTGGTCACAGCAGATACGCAGTATTTT
few,TRBV20-1,14,.,TRBJ2-7,CSARVAASSYEQYF,TGCAGTGCTAGAGTGGCCGCCAGCTCCTACGAGCAGTACTTC
.,TRBV5-4,16,TRBD2,TRBJ2-3,CASSFYIEREADTQYF,TGTGCCAGCAGCTTTTACATAGAGCGGGAGGCAGATACGCAGTATTTT
few,TRBV24-1,14,.,TRBJ2-2,CATRDLPGTGELFF,TGTGCCACCAGGGACCTACCGGGGACCGGGGAGCTGTTTTTT
few,TRBV9,14,.,TRBJ2-7,CASSVEDSTYEQYF,TGTGCCAGCAGCGTAGAAGACTCAACCTACGAGCAGTACTTC
.,TRBV7-2,15,TRBD1,TRBJ1-3,CASNGQGVTGNTIYF,TGTGCCAGCAACGGACAGGGCGTTACTGGAAACACCATATATTTT
few,TRBV28,12,.,TRBJ1-2,CASSPTGKGYTF,TGTGCCAGCAGCCCGACAGGAAAGGGCTACACCTTC
.,TRBV2,13,TRBD2,TRBJ2-5,CASKRLAEETQYF,TGTGCCAGCAAAAGACTAGCAGAAGAGACCCAGTACTTC
few,TRBV7-8,18,TRBD2,TRBJ2-1,CASSLLAGGVNGYNEQFF,TGTGCCAGCAGCTTACTAGCGGGAGGCGTAAACGGCTACAATGAGCAGTTCTTC
.,TRBV7-9,15,.,TRBJ2-5,CASSFLALQKETQYF,TGTGCCAGCAGCTTCTTAGCTCTACAAAAAGAGACCCAGTACTTC
.,TRBV9,15,.,TRBJ2-5,CASSDRDRYQETQYF,TGTGCCAGCAGCGACCGAGACAGGTACCAAGAGACCCAGTACTTC
.,TRBV6-2/TRBV6-3,14,TRBD1,TRBJ2-7,CASSRQGNPYEQYF,TGTGCCAGCAGCCGACAGGGCAATCCCTACGAGCAGTACTTC
.,TRBV7-3,14,.,TRBJ2-3,CASSFLEGADTQYF,TGTGCCAGCAGCTTTTTGGAGGGGGCAGATACGCAGTATTTT
.,TRBV28,13,.,TRBJ1-2,CASTNTGTNGYTF,TGTGCCAGCACCAACACAGGGACCAATGGCTACACCTTC
few,TRBV5-1,14,.,TRBJ2-2,CASRAGVNTGELFF,TGCGCCAGCAGAGCAGGGGTGAACACCGGGGAGCTGTTTTTT
.,TRBV6-2/TRBV6-3,15,TRBD2,TRBJ2-5,CASSKTSGGAETQYF,TGTGCCAGCAGTAAAACTAGCGGGGGGGCGGAGACCCAGTACTTC
.,TRBV18,15,.,TRBJ2-7,CARSPLEGEGYEQYF,TGTGCCAGATCACCACTTGAAGGCGAAGGCTACGAGCAGTACTTC
.,TRBV5-1,15,.,TRBJ1-1,CASSFPGGGDTEAFF,TGCGCCAGCAGCTTCCCCGGGGGTGGGGACACTGAAGCTTTCTTT
few,TRBV28,14,TRBD2,TRBJ2-1,CASNKRGLAHEQFF,TGTGCCAGCAACAAAAGGGGACTAGCACATGAGCAGTTCTTC
.,TRBV5-5,14,.,TRBJ1-2,CASSLAAGNYGYTF,TGTGCCAGCAGCTTGGCCGCAGGGAACTATGGCTACACCTTC
.,TRBV5-1,14,.,TRBJ2-7,CASSLEQTFYEQYF,TGCGCCAGCAGCTTGGAACAGACTTTCTACGAGCAGTACTTC
few,TRBV27,16,.,TRBJ2-3,CASSHYMGESTDTQYF,TGTGCCAGCAGTCATTATATGGGGGAAAGCACAGATACGCAGTATTTT
few,TRBV20-1,14,.,TRBJ1-1,CSARFRFRDPEAFF,TGCAGTGCTAGGTTTAGGTTTCGGGATCCTGAAGCTTTCTTT
few,TRBV7-2,16,TRBD2,TRBJ2-1,CASSRPGLAGGNEQFF,TGTGCCAGCTCACGACCGGGGCTAGCGGGAGGGAATGAGCAGTTCTTC
few,TRBV6-5,15,TRBD2,TRBJ2-3,CASRRLAGGGDTQYF,TGCGCCAGCAGGAGACTAGCGGGAGGTGGGGATACGCAGTATTTT
.,TRBV27,15,TRBD2,TRBJ2-1,CASLPSGIAYNEQFF,TGTGCCAGTCTACCTAGCGGGATCGCCTACAATGAGCAGTTCTTC
.,TRBV6-5,16,TRBD2,TRBJ2-1,CASSYMLAGPYNEQFF,TGTGCCAGCAGTTACATGCTAGCGGGACCTTACAATGAGCAGTTCTTC
.,TRBV7-2,16,TRBD1,TRBJ1-4,CASSIGTVATNEKLFF,TGTGCCAGCAGCATTGGGACAGTTGCAACTAATGAAAAACTGTTTTTT
.,TRBV9,15,.,TRBJ1-5,CASSVGSGSNQPQHF,TGTGCCAGCAGCGTCGGCTCGGGTTCCAATCAGCCCCAGCATTTT
.,TRBV5-1,13,TRBD1,TRBJ2-7,CASSTGQGSEQYF,TGCGCCAGCAGCACAGGACAGGGAAGTGAGCAGTACTTC
.,TRBV9,12,.,TRBJ2-1,CASSVSEDQQFF,TGTGCCAGCAGCGTATCGGAGGACCAGCAGTTCTTC
.,TRBV15,14,.,TRBJ1-5,CATSSAYSNQPQHF,TGTGCCACCAGCTCTGCATATAGCAATCAGCCCCAGCATTTT
few,TRBV10-3,18,.,TRBJ2-2,CAISEGGAGLRNTGELFF,TGTGCCATCAGTGAAGGGGGGGCGGGGCTAAGAAACACCGGGGAGCTGTTTTTT
.,TRBV12-3/TRBV12-4,14,.,TRBJ2-3,CASSFLANTDTQYF,TGTGCCAGCAGTTTCCTAGCGAACACAGATACGCAGTATTTT
.,TRBV27,15,.,TRBJ1-5,CASSLMAGINQPQHF,TGTGCCAGCAGTTTAATGGCGGGGATCAATCAGCCCCAGCATTTT
.,TRBV5-1,14,.,TRBJ2-3,CASSPEPSTDTQYF,TGCGCCAGCAGCCCAGAGCCTAGCACAGATACGCAGTATTTT
few,TRBV10-3,17,TRBD1,TRBJ2-7,CAISESGRDRGSYEQYF,TGTGCCATCAGTGAGTCCGGGCGGGACAGGGGCTCCTACGAGCAGTACTTC
many,TRBV29-1,17,TRBD1,TRBJ2-4,CSVSAGTGTLAKNIQYF,TGCAGCGTTAGCGCCGGGACAGGGACGCTAGCCAAAAACATTCAGTACTTC
once,TRBV5-1,15,.,TRBJ2-2,CASSPRAADTGELFF,TGCGCCAGCAGCCCGCGGGCGGCTGACACCGGGGAGCTGTTTTTT
.,TRBV6-5,15,.,TRBJ2-2,CASSPLGHNTGELFF,TGTGCCAGCAGTCCCCTCGGACACAACACCGGGGAGCTGTTTTTT
few,TRBV5-1,15,TRBD1,TRBJ2-7,CASSLVWTGEHEQYF,TGCGCCAGCAGCTTGGTATGGACAGGCGAACACGAGCAGTACTTC
.,TRBV6-2/TRBV6-3,13,TRBD1,TRBJ1-5,CASSYRRQGPKHF,TGTGCCAGCAGTTACCGACGACAGGGCCCTAAGCATTTT
.,TRBV3-1,14,TRBD2,TRBJ2-1,CASSKREGYNEQFF,TGTGCCAGTAGCAAGCGGGAAGGATACAATGAGCAGTTCTTC
.,TRBV6-2/TRBV6-3,13,.,TRBJ2-3,CASSVPLRDTQYF,TGTGCCAGCAGTGTGCCGCTCAGGGATACGCAGTATTTT
.,TRBV4-3,16,TRBD2,TRBJ2-2,CASSQERERGYGELFF,TGCGCCAGCAGCCAAGAGCGGGAGCGCGGGTATGGGGAGCTGTTTTTT
few,TRBV6-2/TRBV6-3,13,.,TRBJ2-7,CASRWDGDYEQYF,TGTGCCAGCAGATGGGACGGGGACTACGAGCAGTACTTC
.,TRBV2,11,.,TRBJ2-2,CASSVWGYPFF,TGTGCCAGCAGTGTTTGGGGGTATCCGTTTTTT
.,TRBV6-4,16,.,TRBJ2-1,CASRMSTAQPYNEQFF,TGTGCCAGCAGGATGTCGACAGCCCAGCCCTACAATGAGCAGTTCTTC
few,TRBV5-1,11,.,TRBJ2-7,CASRGPYEQYF,TGCGCCAGCCGCGGCCCCTACGAGCAGTACTTC
.,TRBV30,13,.,TRBJ2-7,CAWSRQGFDEQYF,TGTGCCTGGAGTCGCCAGGGTTTCGACGAGCAGTACTTC
.,TRBV9,15,TRBD1,TRBJ1-2,CASSVDNRGVHGYTF,TGTGCCAGCAGCGTAGACAACAGGGGGGTGCATGGCTACACCTTC
.,TRBV19,14,.,TRBJ1-4,CASSIWTANEKLFF,TGTGCCAGTAGTATATGGACGGCGAATGAAAAACTGTTTTTT
few,TRBV4-1,15,TRBD1,TRBJ1-4,CASSFTGTGDEKLFF,TGCGCCAGCAGCTTCACCGGGACAGGGGATGAAAAACTGTTTTTT
.,TRBV6-2/TRBV6-3,17,TRBD2,TRBJ2-3,CASSYRREDREADTQYF,TGTGCCAGCAGTTACCGGCGGGAGGACCGAGAAGCAGATACGCAGTATTTT